This entry lists 18 T cell receptor beta chains sequenced from one sample in a study of blood T cell repertoires in COVID-19. Some clones are missing from TCRdb's copy, which holds only in-frame ones; the method was immunoSEQ multiplex PCR. The data hold about 300,000 clones, with approximately 89% observed a single time. The sequencing sample was made of PBMCs or T cells enriched from blood (not recorded which). These receptors originate from a woman aged 45-65 years who had been exposed to COVID-19.

The chain combines TRBV27 with TRBJ2-3, with 8 bases fitting TRBD1. The CDR3 is made up of 15 amino acids. Germline V gene data show CDR1 as MNHEY and CDR2 as SMNVEV (reference sequence). After removal of 9 bases from V and 2 bases from J, the junction contained 10 bases not matched to a gene. The CDR3 spells CASSGQGLSTDTQYF. CDR3 DNA sequence: TGTGCCAGTTCCGGACAGGGTTTATCCACAGATACGCAGTATTTT.

The J gene is TRBJ2-7, the V gene TRBV20-1; D not certain. Germline V gene lookup returns CDR1 DFQATT and CDR2 SNEGSKA (reference sequence). The CDR3 loop spans 11 amino acids. The ends were cut back, 2 bases at V and 6 bases at J, with 8 bases in the middle. This CDR3 reads CSARQVPEQYF. The CDR3 region has the DNA TGCAGTGCTAGACAGGTTCCCGAGCAGTACTTC.

This chain joins TRBV6-5 and TRBJ1-2; TRBD1 matches 8 bases. This CDR3 contains 14 residues. The V and J ends lost 6 bases and 4 bases, in that order; junction bases with no gene match: 7. The germline CDR1 and CDR2 sequences are MNHEY and SVGAGI. This CDR3 reads CASSLNGQGYGYTF. The DNA for the CDR3 is TGTGCCAGCAGCCTGAACGGACAGGGCTATGGCTACACCTTC.

CDR3 nucleotides: TGTGCCAGCAGCTTAGGGAGGAGGGGCCGGCAGCCCCAGCATTTT. Translating gives CASSLGRRGRQPQHF. The chain recombines TRBV7-8 with TRBJ1-5; D may be TRBD1 (5 bases). Germline V lookup: CDR1 SGHVS, CDR2 FQNEAQ. The CDR3 totals 15 residues. Trimming cost V 1 base and J 7 bases, with 14 bases left between them.

The chain couples TRBV6-4 to TRBJ1-6; no definite D call. This CDR3 contains 12 residues. Trimming took off 0 bases at V and 13 bases at J, with 7 bases between the two ends. Germline V CDR1 and CDR2: MRHNA, SNTAGT. Here the CDR3 reads CASSDSPGPLHF. The CDR3 DNA sequence: TGTGCCAGCAGTGACTCCCCCGGGCCCCTCCACTTT.

The rearrangement uses TRBV28 and TRBJ1-6, with a possible D match to TRBD1 (5 bases). Germline V lookup: CDR1 MDHEN, CDR2 SYDVKM. This CDR3 spans 16 amino acids. V was pared by 8 bases and J by 0 bases, with 14 bases between. The DNA for the CDR3 is TGTGCCAGCCTCCCGCAGGGACTCTCCTATAATTCACCCCTCCACTTT. This codes for CASLPQGLSYNSPLHF.

This chain links TRBV4-1 with TRBJ2-1, with TRBD1 identical over 9 bases. The germline V gene encodes CDR1 MGHRA and CDR2 YSYEKL. V gave up 4 bases and J gave up 7 bases; unmatched junction bases: 11. This CDR3 has 16 residues. The CDR3 DNA reads as TGCGCCAGCAGCCCGAATCCCGGGACAGGGAGTAATGAGCAGTTCTTC. Protein: CASSPNPGTGSNEQFF.

The chain has TRBV28 and TRBJ1-5, with D unresolved. The germline V gene encodes CDR1 MDHEN and CDR2 SYDVKM. Trimming took off 5 bases at V and 3 bases at J, with 14 bases between the two ends. This CDR3 region has 15 residues. The CDR3 region has the DNA TGTGCCAGCAGTCCTCGCTCGGGTCTCAATCAGCCCCAGCATTTT. Translating it yields CASSPRSGLNQPQHF. Variable domain in full (rest from reference TRBV28 and TRBJ1-5): DVKVTQSSRYLVKRTGEKVFLECVQDMDHENMFWYRQDPGLGLRLIYFSYDVKMKEKGDIPEGYSVSREKKERFSLILESASTNQTSMYLCASSPRSGLNQPQHFGDGTRLSIL.

This clone was detected only once. The V gene is TRBV5-1, the J gene TRBJ2-7; D is possibly TRBD1 (6 bases). CDR1 and CDR2 from the germline V gene are SGHRS and YFSETQ. V was shortened by 5 bases and J by 5 bases, with 23 bases between the two germline ends. CDR3 length: 16 residues. The CDR3 DNA is TGCGCCAGCAGGAGGGGGTTGGGCGCCCTTATCAACGAGCAGTACTTC. Amino acids: CASRRGLGALINEQYF.

V and J are TRBV6-2 or TRBV6-3 and TRBJ2-1; D may be TRBD1 (6 bases). The CDR3 loop spans 17 amino acids. Trimming shortened V by 0 bases and J by 7 bases, and 19 bases separated the two germline ends. Looked up from germline, CDR1 is MNHEY and CDR2 is SVGEGT. CDR3 sequence reads: CASSYSLAQGSVNEQFF. The CDR3 nucleotides are TGTGCCAGCAGTTACTCACTGGCTCAGGGGAGTGTAAATGAGCAGTTCTTC.

Written as DNA, the CDR3 is TGTGCCAGTCTCACCTGGGGACAGACGAACACTGAAGCTTTCTTT. Translating gives CASLTWGQTNTEAFF. This sequence joins TRBV19 and TRBJ1-1, with TRBD1 matching 7 bases. After removal of 8 bases from V and 1 base from J, the junction contained 10 bases not matched to a gene. This CDR3 contains 15 residues. Per the germline V gene, CDR1 is LNHDA and CDR2 is SQIVND (reference sequence).

The chain carries TRBV7-9 and TRBJ2-7; 8 nucleotides match TRBD1. This CDR3 region has 16 residues. V lost 4 bases to trimming and J lost 3 bases; unmatched junction nucleotides: 11. Germline V lookup: CDR1 SEHNR, CDR2 FQNEAQ (reference sequence). CDR3 in DNA: TGTGCCAGCAGCTCGGAGGAGACAGGGGCGAGCTACGAGCAGTACTTC. This translates into CASSSEETGASYEQYF.

The chain uses TRBV6-2 or TRBV6-3 and TRBJ2-2, with D tentatively TRBD2 (6 bases). CDR3 length: 16 amino acids. Germline V CDR1 and CDR2: MNHEY, SVGEGT. Trimming took 6 bases from V and 6 from J, leaving 20 bases between them. Here the CDR3 reads CASSLILGGGAGELFF. The CDR3 nucleotides read TGTGCCAGCAGCTTAATATTGGGCGGCGGGGCCGGGGAGCTGTTTTTT.

V gene TRBV19 combines with J gene TRBJ2-2; TRBD1 aligns across 7 bases. Germline loops: CDR1 LNHDA, CDR2 SQIVND (reference sequence). The CDR3 has 17 residues. Germline trimming cut 7 bases from V and 2 bases from J; bases unmatched to any gene: 13. The CDR3 protein is CASTSYRGRINTGELFF. The CDR3 DNA reads TGTGCCAGTACCTCTTACAGGGGCAGGATAAACACCGGGGAGCTGTTTTTT.

The V gene is TRBV7-2, the J gene TRBJ2-1, with D possibly TRBD2 on 6 matching bases. V lost 4 bases to trimming and J lost 0 bases, with 13 bases between them. CDR1 and CDR2 (germline): SGHTA, FQGNSA. The CDR3 is 16 residues long. CDR3 protein: CASSYPGSPSYNEQFF. The CDR3 DNA reads as TGTGCCAGCAGCTACCCCGGGAGCCCCTCCTACAATGAGCAGTTCTTC.

The chain joins TRBV20-1 to TRBJ1-3; D gene uncertain. Germline lookup yields CDR1 DFQATT and CDR2 SNEGSKA (reference sequence). The CDR3 has 11 residues. Trimming took 7 bases from V and 4 from J, leaving 8 bases between them. Written as DNA, the CDR3 is TGCAGTGTCACATCCGGAAACACCATATATTTT. Amino acids: CSVTSGNTIYF.

This clone was observed a few times. This rearrangement joins TRBV28 to TRBJ1-2; the match to TRBD1 covers 7 bases. V trimming: 5 bases; J trimming: 4 bases; junction bases outside the gene matches: 7. The length of the CDR3 is 14 residues. Germline V gives CDR1 MDHEN, CDR2 SYDVKM. CDR3 sequence (DNA): TGTGCCAGCAGTACTCCGGGACAGTCCTATGGCTACACCTTC. The encoded protein is CASSTPGQSYGYTF.

CDR3 region: CASKLAPGAGVYEQYF. As DNA, the CDR3 is TGTGCCAGTAAGCTGGCCCCAGGGGCGGGGGTTTACGAGCAGTACTTC. This sequence joins TRBV19 and TRBJ2-7; a possible D gene is TRBD2 (7 bases). Looked up from germline, CDR1 is LNHDA and CDR2 is SQIVND (reference sequence). Between the trimmed V and J ends, which lost 7 bases and 4 bases, there was a span of 23 bases. The CDR3 loop spans 16 amino acids.